This T cell receptor beta chain was recorded in a study of T cell responses to AZD1222 COVID-19 vaccine. In the case of this clone: Its cognate antigen is unknown.

Points from the study as a whole: Repertoire sampling was restricted to post-peak T cell response timepoints.

The CDR3 length is 14 residues. V was shortened by 6 bases and J by 3 bases, with 15 bases between the two germline ends. Germline CDR1 SGHAT, CDR2 FQDESV (reference sequence). TCRdb's copy holds only in-frame clones and misses some; the assay was immunoSEQ multiplex PCR. The repertoire holds about 110,000 clones, with about 85% as singletons. The V gene is TRBV11-1, the J gene TRBJ2-7; no firm D call. The sequencing used peripheral blood, collected on day 0 of AZD1222 vaccination. The TCR comes from an adult in good health. In DNA, the CDR3 is TGTGCCAGCAGGCCCCGGAGTGGAAACTACGAGCAGTACTTC. This sequence encodes CASRPRSGNYEQYF. The full variable domain, rest sourced from reference TRBV11-1 and TRBJ2-7, is EAEVAQSPRYKITEKSQAVAFWCDPISGHATLYWYRQILGQGPELLVQFQDESVVDDSQLPKDRFSAERLKGVDSTLKIQPAELGDSAMYLCASRPRSGNYEQYFGPGTRLTVT.